A selection of T cell receptor beta chains follows, all from one sample in a study of T cell responses to AZD1222 COVID-19 vaccine. Some clones are missing from TCRdb's copy, which holds only in-frame ones; the method was immunoSEQ multiplex PCR. This repertoire shows some 200,000 clones, roughly 90% found once; its top ten account for under 4%. The starting material was peripheral blood, obtained 28 days after the second AZD1222 dose. All receptors come from an adult who received the AZD1222 COVID-19 vaccine. Each CDR3 is given with its conserved first and last residue. The D gene is left open where the match is weak. Size tells how often a clone was seen (once, few, many) or the class of an expanded clone, and some rows leave it out.

>NA|NA|TRBJ1-6|TRBV6-4
TGTGCCAGCTCTGGCAGCGGGAATTCACCCCTCCACTTT
CASSGSGNSPLHF
>NA|NA|TRBJ2-7|TRBV2
TGTGCCAGCAAATTGGGACCCACCGGGCTTTACGAGCAGTACTTC
CASKLGPTGLYEQYF
>NA|TRBD1|TRBJ1-2|TRBV6-1
TGTGCCAGCAGTGCCATGAGTACAGGGGCTAACTATGGCTACACCTTC
CASSAMSTGANYGYTF
>NA|NA|TRBJ1-1|TRBV28
TGTGCCAGCAGTAAACCGACCTGGAACACTGAAGCTTTCTTT
CASSKPTWNTEAFF
>NA|TRBD2|TRBJ2-3|TRBV7-9
TGTGCCAGCAGCTCCGGGGGGTTGGGTACGCAGTATTTT
CASSSGGLGTQYF
>NA|NA|TRBJ2-7|TRBV28
TGTGCCAGCAGTTTATTCTCGGAGCAGTACTTC
CASSLFSEQYF
>NA|NA|TRBJ1-1|TRBV29-1
TGCAGCGTTGTTGCCAGGGTGAACACTGAAGCTTTCTTT
CSVVARVNTEAFF
>once|NA|TRBJ2-7|TRBV2
TGTGCCAGCCGTTGGACAGAGCGCTACGAGCAGTACTTC
CASRWTERYEQYF
>NA|TRBD2|TRBJ2-1|TRBV30
TGTGCCTGGAGTCGGGCTAGCGGGAGGTTCAATGAGCAGTTCTTC
CAWSRASGRFNEQFF
>NA|NA|TRBJ1-2|TRBV5-5
TGTGCCAGCAGCGTGTCCGGGACCTTCTATGGCTACACCTTC
CASSVSGTFYGYTF
>NA|NA|TRBJ1-2|TRBV5-1
TGCGCCAGCAGCCAGGACGGAGGGGGGTTGCATGGCTACACCTTC
CASSQDGGGLHGYTF
>NA|TRBD1|TRBJ1-1|TRBV4-1
TGCGCCAGCAGCCATCGAGGGGGCTCGGTGAACACTGAAGCTTTCTTT
CASSHRGGSVNTEAFF
>NA|TRBD1|TRBJ1-2|TRBV28
TGTGCCAGCAGGCCGACAGGGCGAGATGGCTACACCTTC
CASRPTGRDGYTF